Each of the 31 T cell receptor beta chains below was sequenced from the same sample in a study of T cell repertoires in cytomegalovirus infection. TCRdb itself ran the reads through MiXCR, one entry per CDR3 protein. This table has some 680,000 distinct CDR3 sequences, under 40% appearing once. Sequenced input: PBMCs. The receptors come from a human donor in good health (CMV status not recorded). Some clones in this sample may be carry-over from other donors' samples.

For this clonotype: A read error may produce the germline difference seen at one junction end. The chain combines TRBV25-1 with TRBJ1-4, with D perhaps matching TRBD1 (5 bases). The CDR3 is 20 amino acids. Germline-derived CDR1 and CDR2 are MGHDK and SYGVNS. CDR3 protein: CTSSEFDMGRPGATNEKLFF. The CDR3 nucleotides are TGTACCAGCAGTGAATTTGATATGGGCAGGCCGGGGGCAACTAATGAAAAACTGTTTTTT. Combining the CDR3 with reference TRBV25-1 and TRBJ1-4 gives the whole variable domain EADIYQTPRYLVIGTGKKITLECSQTMGHDKMYWYQQDPGMELHLIHYSYGVNSTEKGDLSSESTVSRIRTEHFPLTLESARPSHTSQYLCTSSEFDMGRPGATNEKLFFGSGTQLSVL.

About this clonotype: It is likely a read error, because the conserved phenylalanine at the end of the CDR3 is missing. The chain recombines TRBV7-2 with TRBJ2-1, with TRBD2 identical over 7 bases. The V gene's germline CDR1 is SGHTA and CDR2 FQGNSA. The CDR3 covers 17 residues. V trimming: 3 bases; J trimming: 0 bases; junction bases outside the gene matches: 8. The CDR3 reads CASSFGLVTSSYNEQFL. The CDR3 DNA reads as TGTGCCAGCAGCTTTGGACTAGTTACGTCCTCCTACAATGAGCAGTTCTTA.

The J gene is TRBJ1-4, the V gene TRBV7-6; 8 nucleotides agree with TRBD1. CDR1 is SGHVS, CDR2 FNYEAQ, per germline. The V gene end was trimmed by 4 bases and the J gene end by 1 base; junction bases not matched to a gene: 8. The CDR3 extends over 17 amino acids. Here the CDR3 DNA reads TGTGCCAGCAGCTGGGGGGACAGGATAAGAACTAATGAAAAACTGTTTTTT. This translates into CASSWGDRIRTNEKLFF.

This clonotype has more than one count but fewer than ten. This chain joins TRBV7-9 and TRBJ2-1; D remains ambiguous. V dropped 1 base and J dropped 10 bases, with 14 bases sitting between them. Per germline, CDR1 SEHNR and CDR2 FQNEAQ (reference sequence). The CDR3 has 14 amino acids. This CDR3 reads CASSLGTTPGEQFF. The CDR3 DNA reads TGTGCCAGCAGCTTAGGAACTACCCCCGGGGAGCAGTTCTTC.

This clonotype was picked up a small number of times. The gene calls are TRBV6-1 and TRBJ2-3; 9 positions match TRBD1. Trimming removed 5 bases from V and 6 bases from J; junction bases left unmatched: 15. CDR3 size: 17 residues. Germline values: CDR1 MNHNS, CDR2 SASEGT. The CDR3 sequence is CASSPTGGVRSVDTQYF. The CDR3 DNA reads TGTGCCAGCAGTCCCACAGGGGGCGTTCGGTCCGTCGATACGCAGTATTTT.

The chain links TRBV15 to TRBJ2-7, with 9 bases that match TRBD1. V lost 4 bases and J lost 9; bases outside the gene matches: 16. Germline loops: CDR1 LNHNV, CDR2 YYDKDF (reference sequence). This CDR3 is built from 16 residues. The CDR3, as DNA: TGTGCCACCAGCATCCTTGGGACAGGGATGCCTACGGTGCAGTACTTC. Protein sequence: CATSILGTGMPTVQYF.

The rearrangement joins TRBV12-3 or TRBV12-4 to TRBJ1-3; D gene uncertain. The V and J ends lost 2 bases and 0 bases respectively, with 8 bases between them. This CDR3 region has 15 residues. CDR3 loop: CASSLTFLSGNTIYF. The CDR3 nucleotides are TGTGCCAGCAGTTTAACATTCCTCTCTGGAAACACCATATATTTT.

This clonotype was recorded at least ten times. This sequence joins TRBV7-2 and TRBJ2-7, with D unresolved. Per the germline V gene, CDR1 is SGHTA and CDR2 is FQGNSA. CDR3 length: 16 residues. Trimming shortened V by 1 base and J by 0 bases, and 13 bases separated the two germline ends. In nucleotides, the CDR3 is TGTGCCAGCAGCTTAGACTGGCGGTCCAGCTCCTACGAGCAGTACTTC. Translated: CASSLDWRSSSYEQYF.

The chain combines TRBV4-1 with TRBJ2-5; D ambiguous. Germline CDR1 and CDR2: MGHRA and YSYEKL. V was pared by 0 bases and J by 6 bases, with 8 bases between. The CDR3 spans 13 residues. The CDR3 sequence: CASSQDQMKTQYF. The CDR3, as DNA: TGCGCCAGCAGCCAAGATCAGATGAAGACCCAGTACTTC.

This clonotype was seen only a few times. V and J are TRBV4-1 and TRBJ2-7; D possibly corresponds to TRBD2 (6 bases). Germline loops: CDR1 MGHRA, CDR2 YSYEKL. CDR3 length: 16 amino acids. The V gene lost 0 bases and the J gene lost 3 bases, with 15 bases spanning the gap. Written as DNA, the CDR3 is TGCGCCAGCAGCCAAGATGCTGGGGGAGGCTACTACGAGCAGTACTTC. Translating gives CASSQDAGGGYYEQYF.

CDR3 DNA sequence: TGTGCCAGTAGTATCACAGGGGCCCCGAACACTGAAGCTTTCTTT. It encodes CASSITGAPNTEAFF. The V gene is TRBV19, the J gene TRBJ1-1; 7 bases line up with TRBD1. This CDR3 comprises 15 residues. Germline CDR1 is LNHDA and CDR2 is SQIVND (reference sequence). Trimming removed 3 bases from V and 1 base from J; junction bases left unmatched: 5.

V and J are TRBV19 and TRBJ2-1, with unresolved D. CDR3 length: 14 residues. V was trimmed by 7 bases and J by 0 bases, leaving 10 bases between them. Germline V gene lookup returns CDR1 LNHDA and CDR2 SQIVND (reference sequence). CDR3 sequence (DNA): TGTGCCAGTAATCAAATGAGCTCCTACAATGAGCAGTTCTTC. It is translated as CASNQMSSYNEQFF.

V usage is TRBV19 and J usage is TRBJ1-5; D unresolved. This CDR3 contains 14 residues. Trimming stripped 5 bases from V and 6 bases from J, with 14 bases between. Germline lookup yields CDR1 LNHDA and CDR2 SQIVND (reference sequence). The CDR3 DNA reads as TGTGCCAGTAGTGGGAAAGGGCCGGGTCAGCCCCAGCATTTT. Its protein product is CASSGKGPGQPQHF.

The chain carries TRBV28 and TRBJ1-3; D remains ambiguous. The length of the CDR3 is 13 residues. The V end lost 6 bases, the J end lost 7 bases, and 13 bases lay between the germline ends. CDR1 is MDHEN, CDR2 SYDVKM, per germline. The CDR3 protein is CASRLGLGNTIYF. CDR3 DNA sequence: TGTGCCAGCAGGCTCGGCCTGGGCAACACCATATATTTT.

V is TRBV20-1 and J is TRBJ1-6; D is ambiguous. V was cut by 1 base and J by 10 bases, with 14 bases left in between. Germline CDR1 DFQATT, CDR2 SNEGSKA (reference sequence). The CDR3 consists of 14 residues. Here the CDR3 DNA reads TGCAGTGCTAGAGTGGACCGGGTAGGGTCACCCCTCCACTTT. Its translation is CSARVDRVGSPLHF.

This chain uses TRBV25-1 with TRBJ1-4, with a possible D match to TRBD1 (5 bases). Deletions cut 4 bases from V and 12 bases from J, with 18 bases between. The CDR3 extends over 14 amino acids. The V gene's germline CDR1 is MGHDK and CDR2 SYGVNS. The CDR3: CASSALAAPRELFF. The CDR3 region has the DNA TGTGCCAGCAGTGCACTTGCTGCCCCCAGGGAACTGTTTTTT.

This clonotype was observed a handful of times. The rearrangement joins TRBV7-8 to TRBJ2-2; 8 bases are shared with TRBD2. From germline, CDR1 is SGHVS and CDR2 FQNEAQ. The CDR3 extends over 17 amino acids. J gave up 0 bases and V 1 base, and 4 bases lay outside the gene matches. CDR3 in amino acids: CASSLVGGRTNTGELFF. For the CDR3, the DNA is TGTGCCAGCAGCTTAGTTGGCGGGAGGACGAACACCGGGGAGCTGTTTTTT. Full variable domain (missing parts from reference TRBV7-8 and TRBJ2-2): GAGVSQSPRYKVAKRGQDVALRCDPISGHVSLFWYQQALGQGPEFLTYFQNEAQLDKSGLPSDRFFAERPEGSVSTLKIQRTQQEDSAVYLCASSLVGGRTNTGELFFGEGSRLTVL.

As DNA, the CDR3 is TGTGCCAGCAACCCACACAGGGCTGCGGGCTATGGCTACACCTTC. Amino acid sequence: CASNPHRAAGYGYTF. The rearrangement links TRBV6-5 to TRBJ1-2, with D possibly being TRBD1 (6 bases). V shed 7 bases and J shed 4 bases, with 19 bases lying between them. Germline CDR1 is MNHEY and CDR2 is SVGAGI. The CDR3 covers 15 residues.

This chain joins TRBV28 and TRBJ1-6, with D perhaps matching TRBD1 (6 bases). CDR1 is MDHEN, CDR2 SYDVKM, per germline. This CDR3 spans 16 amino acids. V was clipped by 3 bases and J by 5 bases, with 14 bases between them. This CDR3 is CASSLAGARDNSPLHF. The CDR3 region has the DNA TGTGCCAGCAGTTTGGCAGGGGCAAGGGATAATTCACCCCTCCACTTT.

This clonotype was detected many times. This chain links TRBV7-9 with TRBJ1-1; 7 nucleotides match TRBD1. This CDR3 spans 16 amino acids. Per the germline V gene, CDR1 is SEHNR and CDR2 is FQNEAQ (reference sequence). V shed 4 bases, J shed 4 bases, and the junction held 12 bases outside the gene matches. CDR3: CASSSKQGTESTEAFF. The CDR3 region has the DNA TGTGCCAGCAGCTCGAAACAGGGGACGGAGAGCACTGAAGCTTTCTTT.

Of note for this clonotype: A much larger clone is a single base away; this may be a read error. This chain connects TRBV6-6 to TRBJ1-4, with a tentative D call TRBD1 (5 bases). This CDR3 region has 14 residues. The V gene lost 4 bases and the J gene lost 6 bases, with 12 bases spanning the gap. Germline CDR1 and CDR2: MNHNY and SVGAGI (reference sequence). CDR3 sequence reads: CASSFETAHEKLFF. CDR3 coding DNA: TGTGCCAGCAGTTTCGAGACAGCTCATGAAAAACTGTTTTTT.

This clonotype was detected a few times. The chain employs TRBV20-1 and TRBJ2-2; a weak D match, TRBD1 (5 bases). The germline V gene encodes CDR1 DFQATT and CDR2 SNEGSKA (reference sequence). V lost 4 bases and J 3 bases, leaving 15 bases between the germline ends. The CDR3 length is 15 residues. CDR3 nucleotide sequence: TGCAGTGCTACCAGAGCAGACAGAGACACCGGGGAGCTGTTTTTT. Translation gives CSATRADRDTGELFF.

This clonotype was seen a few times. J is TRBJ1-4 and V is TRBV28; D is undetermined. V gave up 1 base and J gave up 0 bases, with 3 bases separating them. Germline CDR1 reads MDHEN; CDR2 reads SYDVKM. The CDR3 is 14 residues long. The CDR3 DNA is TGTGCCAGCAGTTTATTTTCAACTAATGAAAAACTGTTTTTT. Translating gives CASSLFSTNEKLFF.

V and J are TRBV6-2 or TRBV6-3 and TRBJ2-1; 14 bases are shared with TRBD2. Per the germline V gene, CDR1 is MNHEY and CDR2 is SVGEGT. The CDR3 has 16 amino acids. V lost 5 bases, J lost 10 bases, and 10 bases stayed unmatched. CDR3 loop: CASSHWGLAGEGEQFF. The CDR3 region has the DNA TGTGCCAGCAGTCACTGGGGACTAGCGGGAGAAGGAGAGCAGTTCTTC.

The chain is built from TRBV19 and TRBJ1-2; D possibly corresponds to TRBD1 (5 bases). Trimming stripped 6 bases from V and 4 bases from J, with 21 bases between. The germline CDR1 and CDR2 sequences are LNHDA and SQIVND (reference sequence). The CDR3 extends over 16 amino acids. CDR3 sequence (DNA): TGTGCCAGTAGCGCTACTAGGGGACGGGGATCCTATGGCTACACCTTC. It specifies CASSATRGRGSYGYTF.

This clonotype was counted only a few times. CDR3 nucleotide sequence: TGTGCCAGCAGCCCCGACGGGGATCAGCCCCAGCATTTT. This codes for CASSPDGDQPQHF. The chain combines TRBV7-9 with TRBJ1-5, with D unresolved. Trimming stripped 5 bases from V and 5 bases from J, with 10 bases between. The CDR3 loop spans 13 amino acids. Germline V gives CDR1 SEHNR, CDR2 FQNEAQ (reference sequence).

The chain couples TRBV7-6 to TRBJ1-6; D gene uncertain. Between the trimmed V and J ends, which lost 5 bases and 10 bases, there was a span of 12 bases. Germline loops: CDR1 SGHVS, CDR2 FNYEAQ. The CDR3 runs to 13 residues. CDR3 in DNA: TGTGCCAGCAGCCCACGGGCAGGCTCACCCCTCCACTTT. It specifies CASSPRAGSPLHF.

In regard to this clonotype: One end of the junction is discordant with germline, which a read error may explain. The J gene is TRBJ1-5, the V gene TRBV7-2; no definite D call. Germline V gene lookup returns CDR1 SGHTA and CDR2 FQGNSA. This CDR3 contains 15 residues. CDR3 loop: CASSADPRTNPPQHF. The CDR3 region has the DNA TGTGCCAGCAGTGCAGACCCGAGAACCAATCCGCCCCAGCATTTT.

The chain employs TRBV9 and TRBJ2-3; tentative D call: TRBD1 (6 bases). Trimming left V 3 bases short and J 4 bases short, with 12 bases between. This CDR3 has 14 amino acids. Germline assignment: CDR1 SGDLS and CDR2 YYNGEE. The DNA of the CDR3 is TGTGCCAGCAGCGAACAGGGTTCGGCAGATACGCAGTATTTT. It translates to CASSEQGSADTQYF. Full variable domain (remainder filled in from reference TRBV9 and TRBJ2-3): DSGVTQTPKHLITATGQRVTLRCSPRSGDLSVYWYQQSLDQGLQFLIQYYNGEERAKGNILERFSAQQFPDLHSELNLSSLELGDSALYFCASSEQGSADTQYFGPGTRLTVL.

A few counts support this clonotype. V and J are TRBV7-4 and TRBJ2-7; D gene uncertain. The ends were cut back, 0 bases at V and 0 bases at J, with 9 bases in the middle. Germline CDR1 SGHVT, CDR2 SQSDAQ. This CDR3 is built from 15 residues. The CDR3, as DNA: TGTGCCAGCAGCTTAGCAGGAGCCGTCTCCTACGAGCAGTACTTC. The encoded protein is CASSLAGAVSYEQYF. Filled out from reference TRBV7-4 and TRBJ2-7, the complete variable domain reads GAGVSQSPRYKVAKRGRDVALRCDSISGHVTLYWYRQTLGQGSEVLTYSQSDAQRDKSGRPSGRFSAERPERSVSTLKIQRTEQGDSAVYLCASSLAGAVSYEQYFGPGTRLTVT.

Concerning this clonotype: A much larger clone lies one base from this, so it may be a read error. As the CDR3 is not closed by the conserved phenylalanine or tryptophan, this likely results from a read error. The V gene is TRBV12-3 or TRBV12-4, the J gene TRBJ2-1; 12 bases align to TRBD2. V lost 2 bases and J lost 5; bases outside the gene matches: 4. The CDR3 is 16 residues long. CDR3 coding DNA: TGTGCCAGCAGTTTATCACGACTAGCGGGGGACAATGAGCAGTTCTTA. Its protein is CASSLSRLAGDNEQFL.